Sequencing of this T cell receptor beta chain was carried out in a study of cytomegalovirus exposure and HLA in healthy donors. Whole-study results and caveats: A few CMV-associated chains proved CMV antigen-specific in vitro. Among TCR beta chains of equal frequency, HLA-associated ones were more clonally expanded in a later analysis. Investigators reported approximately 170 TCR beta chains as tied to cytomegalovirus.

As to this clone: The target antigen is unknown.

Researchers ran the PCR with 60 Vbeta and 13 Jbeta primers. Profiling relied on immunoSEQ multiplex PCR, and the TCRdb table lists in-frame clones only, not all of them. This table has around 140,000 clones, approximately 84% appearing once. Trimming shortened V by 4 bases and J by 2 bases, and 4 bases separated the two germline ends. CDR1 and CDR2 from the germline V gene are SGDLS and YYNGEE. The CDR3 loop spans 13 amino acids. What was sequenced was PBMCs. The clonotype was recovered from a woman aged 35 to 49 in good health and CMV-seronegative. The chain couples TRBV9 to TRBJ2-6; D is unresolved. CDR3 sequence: CASSRAGANVLTF. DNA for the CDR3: TGTGCCAGCAGCCGCGCTGGGGCCAACGTCCTGACTTTC.